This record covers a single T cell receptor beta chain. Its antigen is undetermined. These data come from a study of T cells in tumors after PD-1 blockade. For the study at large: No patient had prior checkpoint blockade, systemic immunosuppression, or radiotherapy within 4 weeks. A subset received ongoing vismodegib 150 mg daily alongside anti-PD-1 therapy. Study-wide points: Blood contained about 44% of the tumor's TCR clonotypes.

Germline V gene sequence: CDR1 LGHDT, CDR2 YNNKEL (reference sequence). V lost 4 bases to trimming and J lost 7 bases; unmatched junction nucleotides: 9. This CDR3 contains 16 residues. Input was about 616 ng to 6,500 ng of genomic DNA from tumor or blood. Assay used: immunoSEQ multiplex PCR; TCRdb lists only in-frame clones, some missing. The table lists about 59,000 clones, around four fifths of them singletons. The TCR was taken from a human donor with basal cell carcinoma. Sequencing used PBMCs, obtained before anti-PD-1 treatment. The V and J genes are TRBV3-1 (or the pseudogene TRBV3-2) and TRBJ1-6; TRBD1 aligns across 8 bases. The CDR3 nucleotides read TGTGCCAGCAGCCTCGGGGACAGGCACCCAAATTCACCCCTCCACTTT. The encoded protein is CASSLGDRHPNSPLHF.